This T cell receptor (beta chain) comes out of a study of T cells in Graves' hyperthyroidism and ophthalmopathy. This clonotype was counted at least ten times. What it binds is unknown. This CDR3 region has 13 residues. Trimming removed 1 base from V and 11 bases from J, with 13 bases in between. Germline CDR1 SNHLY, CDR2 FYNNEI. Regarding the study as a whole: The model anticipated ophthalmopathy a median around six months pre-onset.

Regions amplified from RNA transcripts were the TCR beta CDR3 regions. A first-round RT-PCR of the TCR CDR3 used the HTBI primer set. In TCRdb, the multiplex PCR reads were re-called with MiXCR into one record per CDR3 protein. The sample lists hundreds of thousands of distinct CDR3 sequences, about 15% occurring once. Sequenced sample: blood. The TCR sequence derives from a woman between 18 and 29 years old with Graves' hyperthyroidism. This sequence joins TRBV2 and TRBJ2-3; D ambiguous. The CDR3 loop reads CASSEEAAAWQYF. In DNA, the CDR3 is TGTGCCAGCAGTGAAGAGGCGGCGGCATGGCAGTATTTT.